Listed here is a single T cell receptor beta chain. Its antigen remains unknown. Both 60 Vbeta primers and 13 Jbeta primers went into the PCR. Clones were read by immunoSEQ multiplex PCR, and TCRdb kept only the in-frame ones, dropping some. The sample contains 100,000 or so clones, over 75% of which appear only once. The source of the sample is a study of cytomegalovirus exposure and HLA in healthy donors. Turning to the study itself: Of around 400 genotyped donors, more than 65% grouped in the Caucasian-associated ancestry cluster. Overall study findings and caveats: Later work found that TCR association rates differed between HLA loci; DRB1 had the most and HLA-C the fewest.

Trimming removed 3 bases from V and 5 bases from J, with 13 bases in between. The CDR3 spans 14 residues. CDR1 SGHTA and CDR2 FQGNSA come from the germline V gene. The rearrangement joins TRBV7-2 to TRBJ1-1; tentatively, D is TRBD1 (5 bases). Sequenced sample: PBMCs. This receptor was taken from a man aged 25-40 years in good health and CMV-seronegative. The CDR3 region is CASSFRTGPTEAFF. Here the CDR3 DNA reads TGTGCCAGCAGCTTTCGAACAGGCCCTACTGAAGCTTTCTTT.